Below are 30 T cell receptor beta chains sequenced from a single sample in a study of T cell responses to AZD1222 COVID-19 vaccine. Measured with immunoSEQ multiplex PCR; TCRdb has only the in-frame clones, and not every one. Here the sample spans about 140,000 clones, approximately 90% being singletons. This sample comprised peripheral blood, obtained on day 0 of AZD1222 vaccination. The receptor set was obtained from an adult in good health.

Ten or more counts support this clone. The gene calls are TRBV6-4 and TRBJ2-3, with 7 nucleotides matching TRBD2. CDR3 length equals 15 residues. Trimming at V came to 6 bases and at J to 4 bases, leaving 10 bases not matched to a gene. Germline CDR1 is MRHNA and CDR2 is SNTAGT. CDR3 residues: CASSKKTGGADTQYF. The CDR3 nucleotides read TGTGCCAGCAGCAAGAAGACGGGAGGAGCAGATACGCAGTATTTT.

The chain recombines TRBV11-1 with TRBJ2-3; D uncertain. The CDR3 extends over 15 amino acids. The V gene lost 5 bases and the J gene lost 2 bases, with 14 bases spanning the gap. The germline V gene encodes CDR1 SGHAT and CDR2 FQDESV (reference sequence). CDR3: CASSPTLLPTDTQYF. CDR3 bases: TGTGCCAGCAGCCCGACTCTACTTCCCACAGATACGCAGTATTTT. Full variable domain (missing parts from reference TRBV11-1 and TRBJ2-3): EAEVAQSPRYKITEKSQAVAFWCDPISGHATLYWYRQILGQGPELLVQFQDESVVDDSQLPKDRFSAERLKGVDSTLKIQPAELGDSAMYLCASSPTLLPTDTQYFGPGTRLTVL.

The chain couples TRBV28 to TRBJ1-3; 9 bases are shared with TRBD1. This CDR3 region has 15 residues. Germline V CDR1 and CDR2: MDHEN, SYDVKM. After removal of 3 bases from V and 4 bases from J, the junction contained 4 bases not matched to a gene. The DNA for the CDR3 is TGTGCCAGCAGTTTGGGGACAGGGCCCGGAAACACCATATATTTT. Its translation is CASSLGTGPGNTIYF. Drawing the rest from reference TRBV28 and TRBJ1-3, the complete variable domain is DVKVTQSSRYLVKRTGEKVFLECVQDMDHENMFWYRQDPGLGLRLIYFSYDVKMKEKGDIPEGYSVSREKKERFSLILESASTNQTSMYLCASSLGTGPGNTIYFGEGSWLTVV.

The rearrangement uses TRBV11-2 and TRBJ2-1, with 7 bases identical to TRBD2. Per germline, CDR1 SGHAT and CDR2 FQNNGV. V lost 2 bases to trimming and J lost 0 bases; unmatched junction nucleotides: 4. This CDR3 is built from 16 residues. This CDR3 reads CASSLLRGSSYNEQFF. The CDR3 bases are TGTGCCAGCAGCTTATTGCGGGGGAGCTCCTACAATGAGCAGTTCTTC.

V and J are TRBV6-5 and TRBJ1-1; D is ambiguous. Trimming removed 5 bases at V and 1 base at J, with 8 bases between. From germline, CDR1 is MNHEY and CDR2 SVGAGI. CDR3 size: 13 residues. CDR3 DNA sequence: TGTGCCAGCAGTATTAAGAAGAACACTGAAGCTTTCTTT. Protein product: CASSIKKNTEAFF.

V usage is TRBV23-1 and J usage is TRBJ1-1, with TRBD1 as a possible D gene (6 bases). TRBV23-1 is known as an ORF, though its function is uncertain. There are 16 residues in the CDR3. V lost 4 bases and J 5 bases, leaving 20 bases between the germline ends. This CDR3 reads CASSPSGGGRVTEAFF. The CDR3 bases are TGCGCCAGCAGTCCCAGCGGGGGGGGGCGAGTGACTGAAGCTTTCTTT.

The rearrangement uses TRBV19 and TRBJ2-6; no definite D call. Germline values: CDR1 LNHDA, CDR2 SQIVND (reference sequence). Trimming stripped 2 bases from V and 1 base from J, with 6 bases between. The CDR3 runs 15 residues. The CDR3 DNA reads TGTGCCAGTAGTATAACCGAATCTGGGGCCAACGTCCTGACTTTC. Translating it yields CASSITESGANVLTF.

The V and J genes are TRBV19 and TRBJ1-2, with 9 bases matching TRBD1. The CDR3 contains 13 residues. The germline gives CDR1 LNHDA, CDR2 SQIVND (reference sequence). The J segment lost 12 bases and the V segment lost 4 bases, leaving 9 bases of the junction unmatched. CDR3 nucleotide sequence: TGTGCCAGTAGTAGAGACAGGGGGGACCAGGACACCTTC. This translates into CASSRDRGDQDTF.

The CDR3 bases are TGCAGCGTTGCTGACAGGGGGAAAGGGGAGCTGTTTTTT. Its translation: CSVADRGKGELFF. V usage is TRBV29-1 and J usage is TRBJ2-2; 9 bases are a match to TRBD1. CDR1 and CDR2 (germline): SQVTM, ANQGSEA. V dropped 4 bases and J dropped 8; count of bases not matched to a gene: 5. This CDR3 has 13 amino acids.

CDR3 residues: CASSPGRAYGYTF. In DNA form, the CDR3 reads TGTGCCAGCAGTCCCGGACGGGCCTATGGCTACACCTTC. The chain recombines TRBV28 with TRBJ1-2; D not certain. CDR3 length: 13 residues. V was trimmed by 5 bases and J by 4 bases, leaving 11 bases between them. Germline CDR1 is MDHEN and CDR2 is SYDVKM.

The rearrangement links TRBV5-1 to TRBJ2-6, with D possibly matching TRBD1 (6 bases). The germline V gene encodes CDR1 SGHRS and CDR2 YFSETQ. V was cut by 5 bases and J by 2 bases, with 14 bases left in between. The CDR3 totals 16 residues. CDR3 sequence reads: CASRTTRGAGANVLTF. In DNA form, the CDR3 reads TGCGCCAGCAGAACAACCAGGGGAGCTGGGGCCAACGTCCTGACTTTC. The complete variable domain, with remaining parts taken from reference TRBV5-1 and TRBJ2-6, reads KAGVTQTPRYLIKTRGQQVTLSCSPISGHRSVSWYQQTPGQGLQFLFEYFSETQRNKGNFPGRFSGRQFSNSRSEMNVSTLELGDSALYLCASRTTRGAGANVLTFGAGSRLTVL.

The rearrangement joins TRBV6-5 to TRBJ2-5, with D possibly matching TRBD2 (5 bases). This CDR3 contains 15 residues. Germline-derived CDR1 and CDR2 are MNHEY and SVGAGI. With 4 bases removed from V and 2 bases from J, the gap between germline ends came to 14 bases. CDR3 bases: TGTGCCAGCAGTTCCCCAGACTATCTTCAAGAGACCCAGTACTTC. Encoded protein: CASSSPDYLQETQYF.

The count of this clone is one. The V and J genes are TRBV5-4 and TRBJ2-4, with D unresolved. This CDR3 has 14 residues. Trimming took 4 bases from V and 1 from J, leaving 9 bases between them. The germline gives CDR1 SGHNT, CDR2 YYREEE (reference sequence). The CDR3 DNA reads TGTGCCAGCAGCGCCGCTGGGGCCAAAAACATTCAGTACTTC. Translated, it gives CASSAAGAKNIQYF. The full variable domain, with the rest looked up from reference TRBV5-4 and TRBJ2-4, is ETGVTQSPTHLIKTRGQQVTLRCSSQSGHNTVSWYQQALGQGPQFIFQYYREEENGRGNFPPRFSGLQFPNYSSELNVNALELDDSALYLCASSAAGAKNIQYFGAGTRLSVL.

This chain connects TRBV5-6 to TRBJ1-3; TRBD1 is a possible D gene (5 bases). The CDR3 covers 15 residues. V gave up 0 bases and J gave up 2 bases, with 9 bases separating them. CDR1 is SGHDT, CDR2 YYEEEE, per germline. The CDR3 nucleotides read TGTGCCAGCAGCTTGGGACAGAACACTGGAAACACCATATATTTT. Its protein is CASSLGQNTGNTIYF.

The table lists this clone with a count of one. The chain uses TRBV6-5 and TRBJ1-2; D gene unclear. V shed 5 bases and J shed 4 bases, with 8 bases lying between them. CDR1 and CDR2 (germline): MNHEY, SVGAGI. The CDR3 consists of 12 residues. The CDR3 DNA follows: TGTGCCAGCAGTCCGACTCCCTATGGCTACACCTTC. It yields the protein CASSPTPYGYTF.

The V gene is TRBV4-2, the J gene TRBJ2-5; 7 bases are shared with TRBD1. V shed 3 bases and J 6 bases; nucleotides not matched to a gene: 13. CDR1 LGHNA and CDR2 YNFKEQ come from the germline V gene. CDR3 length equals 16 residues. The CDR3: CASSQEEGTEQKTQYF. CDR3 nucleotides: TGTGCCAGCAGCCAGGAAGAAGGGACAGAACAGAAGACCCAGTACTTC.

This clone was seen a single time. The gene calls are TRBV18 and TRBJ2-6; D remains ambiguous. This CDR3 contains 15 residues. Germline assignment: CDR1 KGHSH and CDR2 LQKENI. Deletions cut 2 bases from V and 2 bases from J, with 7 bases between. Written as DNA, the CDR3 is TGTGCCAGCTCACCATCCCGGGCTGGGGCCAACGTCCTGACTTTC. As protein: CASSPSRAGANVLTF.

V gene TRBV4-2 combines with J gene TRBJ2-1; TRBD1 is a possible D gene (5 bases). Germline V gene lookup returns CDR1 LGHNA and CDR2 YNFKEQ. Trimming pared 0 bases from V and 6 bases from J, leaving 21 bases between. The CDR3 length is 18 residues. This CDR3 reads CASSQDDSGGRRGNEQFF. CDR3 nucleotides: TGTGCCAGCAGCCAAGACGACTCGGGCGGACGTAGGGGCAATGAGCAGTTCTTC.

The CDR3 DNA reads TGTGCCAGTAGTATTTCAGGGGGATATGGCTACACCTTC. Protein: CASSISGGYGYTF. The rearrangement links TRBV19 to TRBJ1-2; 7 bases map to TRBD1. The V and J ends lost 3 bases and 5 bases, in that order; junction bases with no gene match: 3. CDR3 length: 13 residues. The V gene's germline CDR1 is LNHDA and CDR2 SQIVND (reference sequence).

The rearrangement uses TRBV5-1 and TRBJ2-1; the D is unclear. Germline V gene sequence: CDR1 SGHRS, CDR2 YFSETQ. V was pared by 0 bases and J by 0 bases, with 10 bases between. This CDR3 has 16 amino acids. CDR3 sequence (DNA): TGCGCCAGCAGCTTGGGACTTGCCCGCTCCTACAATGAGCAGTTCTTC. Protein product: CASSLGLARSYNEQFF.

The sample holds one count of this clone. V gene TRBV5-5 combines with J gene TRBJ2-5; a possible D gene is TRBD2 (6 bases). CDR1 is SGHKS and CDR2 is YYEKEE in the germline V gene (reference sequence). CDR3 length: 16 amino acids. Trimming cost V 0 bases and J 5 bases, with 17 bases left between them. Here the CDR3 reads CASSLGSRMGRETQYF. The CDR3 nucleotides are TGTGCCAGCAGCTTGGGGTCACGGATGGGGAGGGAGACCCAGTACTTC. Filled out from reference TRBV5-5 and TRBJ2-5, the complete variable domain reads DAGVTQSPTHLIKTRGQQVTLRCSPISGHKSVSWYQQVLGQGPQFIFQYYEKEERGRGNFPDRFSARQFPNYSSELNVNALLLGDSALYLCASSLGSRMGRETQYFGPGTRLLVL.

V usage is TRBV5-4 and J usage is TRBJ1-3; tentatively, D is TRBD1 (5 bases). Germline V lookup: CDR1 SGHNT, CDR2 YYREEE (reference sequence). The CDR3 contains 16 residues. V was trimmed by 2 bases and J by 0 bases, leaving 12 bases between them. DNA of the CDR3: TGTGCCAGCAGCTTCAACCCCCAGGGCTCTGGAAACACCATATATTTT. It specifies CASSFNPQGSGNTIYF.

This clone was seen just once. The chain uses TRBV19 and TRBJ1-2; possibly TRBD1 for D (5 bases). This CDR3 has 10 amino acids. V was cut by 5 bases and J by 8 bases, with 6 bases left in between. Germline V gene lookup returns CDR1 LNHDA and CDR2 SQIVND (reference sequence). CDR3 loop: CASSGAGYTF. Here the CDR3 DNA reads TGTGCCAGTAGTGGGGCCGGCTACACCTTC.

The CDR3 region has the DNA TGTGCCACCAGTGATTTGCTTCCGGGCCCCCAGCGAGATACGCAGTATTTT. This gives the protein CATSDLLPGPQRDTQYF. This chain uses TRBV24-1 with TRBJ2-3, with D unresolved. The CDR3 is 17 amino acids. CDR1 is KGHDR, CDR2 SFDVKD, per germline. Trimming left V 0 bases short and J 5 bases short, with 17 bases between.

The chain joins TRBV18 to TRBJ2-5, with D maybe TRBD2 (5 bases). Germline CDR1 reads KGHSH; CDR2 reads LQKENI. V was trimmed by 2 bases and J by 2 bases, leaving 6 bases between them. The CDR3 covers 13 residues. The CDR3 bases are TGTGCCAGCTCACCAACTAGGCAAGAGACCCAGTACTTC. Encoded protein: CASSPTRQETQYF.

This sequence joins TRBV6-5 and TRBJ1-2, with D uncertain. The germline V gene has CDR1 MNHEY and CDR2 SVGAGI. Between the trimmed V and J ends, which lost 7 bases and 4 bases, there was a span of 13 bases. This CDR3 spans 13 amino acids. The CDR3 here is CASKNSGSYGYTF. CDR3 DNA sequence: TGTGCCAGCAAAAACTCGGGGAGCTATGGCTACACCTTC.

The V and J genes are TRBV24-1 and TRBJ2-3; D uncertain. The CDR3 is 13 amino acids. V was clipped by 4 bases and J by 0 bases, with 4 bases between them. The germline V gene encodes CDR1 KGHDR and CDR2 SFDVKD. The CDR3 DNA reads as TGTGCCACCAGTGACCCCAGCACAGATACGCAGTATTTT. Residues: CATSDPSTDTQYF.

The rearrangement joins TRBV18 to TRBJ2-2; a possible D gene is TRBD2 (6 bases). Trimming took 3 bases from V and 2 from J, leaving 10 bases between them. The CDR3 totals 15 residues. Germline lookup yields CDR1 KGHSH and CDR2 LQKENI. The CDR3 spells CASSPKRANTGELFF. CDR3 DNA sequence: TGTGCCAGCTCACCGAAGCGGGCCAACACCGGGGAGCTGTTTTTT.

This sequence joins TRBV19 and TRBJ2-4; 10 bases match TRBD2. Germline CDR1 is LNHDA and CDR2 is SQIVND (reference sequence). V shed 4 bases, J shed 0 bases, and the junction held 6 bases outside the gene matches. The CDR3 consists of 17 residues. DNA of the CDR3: TGTGCCAGTAGTACCTCCAGCGGGAGGGGAGCCAAAAACATTCAGTACTTC. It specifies CASSTSSGRGAKNIQYF. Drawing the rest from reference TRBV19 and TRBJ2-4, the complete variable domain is DGGITQSPKYLFRKEGQNVTLSCEQNLNHDAMYWYRQDPGQGLRLIYYSQIVNDFQKGDIAEGYSVSREKKESFPLTVTSAQKNPTAFYLCASSTSSGRGAKNIQYFGAGTRLSVL.

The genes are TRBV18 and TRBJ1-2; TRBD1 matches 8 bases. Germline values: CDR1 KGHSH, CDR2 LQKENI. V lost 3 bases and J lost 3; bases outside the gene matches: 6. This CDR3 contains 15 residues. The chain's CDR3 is CASSPDRESDYGYTF. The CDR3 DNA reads TGTGCCAGCTCACCGGACAGGGAGAGTGACTATGGCTACACCTTC.